The rows below give T cell receptor beta chains drawn from one sample of a study of T cell repertoires in cytomegalovirus infection. TCRdb re-called the reads with MiXCR, one entry per CDR3 protein. Here the sample spans around 550,000 distinct CDR3 sequences, roughly 29% being singletons. The sequenced material came from PBMCs. The receptors were sampled from a human donor in good health (CMV status not recorded). Some clones in this sample may be carry-over from other donors' samples. Both conserved end residues are part of each CDR3. The order of the fields is CDR3 length, J gene, D gene, V gene, clone size, CDR3 protein, CDR3 DNA. The D gene is left open where the match is weak. Expanded clones get a size class; other rows say once, few or many, or leave the size out.

length: 15
J: TRBJ2-3
D: -
V: TRBV7-8
size: -
CDR3: CASSLSWKVTDTQYF
DNA: TGTGCCAGCAGCTTGAGTTGGAAGGTCACAGATACGCAGTATTTT

length: 12
J: TRBJ1-4
D: -
V: TRBV7-9
size: -
CDR3: CASSSINEKLFF
DNA: TGTGCCAGCAGCTCGATAAATGAAAAACTGTTTTTT

length: 13
J: TRBJ1-5
D: TRBD1
V: TRBV12-5
size: few
CDR3: CASGPGTGQPQHF
DNA: TGTGCTAGTGGTCCCGGGACAGGTCAGCCCCAGCATTTT

length: 18
J: TRBJ2-5
D: TRBD2
V: TRBV20-1
size: -
CDR3: CSAKTSGTRKRPQETQYF
DNA: TGCAGTGCTAAGACTAGCGGGACTAGAAAAAGGCCCCAAGAGACCCAGTACTTC

length: 15
J: TRBJ2-7
D: -
V: TRBV5-1
size: -
CDR3: CASSNRDGISYEQYF
DNA: TGCGCCAGCAGCAATCGGGACGGAATCTCCTACGAGCAGTACTTC

length: 12
J: TRBJ2-2
D: -
V: TRBV29-1
size: -
CDR3: CSVAGGAGELFF
DNA: TGCAGCGTTGCCGGTGGAGCCGGGGAGCTGTTTTTT

length: 14
J: TRBJ2-7
D: TRBD2
V: TRBV28
size: -
CDR3: CASSPPGLIYEQYF
DNA: TGTGCCAGCAGCCCGCCGGGACTAATCTACGAGCAGTACTTC

length: 12
J: TRBJ1-2
D: -
V: TRBV19
size: -
CDR3: CASSIAGYGYTF
DNA: TGTGCCAGTAGTATTGCGGGGTATGGCTACACCTTC

length: 15
J: TRBJ2-3
D: -
V: TRBV24-1
size: -
CDR3: CATSDLRGAADTQYF
DNA: TGTGCCACCAGTGATTTGCGTGGGGCCGCAGATACGCAGTATTTT

length: 15
J: TRBJ2-2
D: -
V: TRBV7-2
size: many
CDR3: CASSLLTRNTGELFF
DNA: TGTGCCAGCAGCTTACTCACGCGGAACACCGGGGAGCTGTTTTTT

length: 15
J: TRBJ1-4
D: -
V: TRBV12-3/TRBV12-4
size: few
CDR3: CASSLNAATNEKLFF
DNA: TGTGCCAGCAGTTTGAACGCCGCAACTAATGAAAAACTGTTTTTT